The source of this T cell receptor beta chain is a study of breast tumors, draining lymph nodes, adjacent tissues. This clonotype has at least ten counts. Axillary draining lymph nodes of breast cancer patients supplied the node samples. Germline-derived CDR1 and CDR2 are SQVTM and ANQGSEA. The CDR3 has 14 residues. The V end lost 1 base, the J end lost 4 bases, and 13 bases lay between the germline ends. TCRdb independently ran MiXCR on the multiplex PCR reads; one entry per CDR3 protein. Of about 170,000 distinct CDR3 sequences in the sample, approximately 33% were seen once. V is TRBV29-1 and J is TRBJ1-2, with D maybe TRBD1 (5 bases). The sequenced sample consisted of axillary lymph node tissue. The source is a female donor with breast cancer. Some clones in this sample may be carry-over from other donors' samples. The CDR3 protein is CSVEAPGRRYGYTF. In DNA, the CDR3 is TGCAGCGTTGAAGCACCGGGACGCCGCTATGGCTACACCTTC.